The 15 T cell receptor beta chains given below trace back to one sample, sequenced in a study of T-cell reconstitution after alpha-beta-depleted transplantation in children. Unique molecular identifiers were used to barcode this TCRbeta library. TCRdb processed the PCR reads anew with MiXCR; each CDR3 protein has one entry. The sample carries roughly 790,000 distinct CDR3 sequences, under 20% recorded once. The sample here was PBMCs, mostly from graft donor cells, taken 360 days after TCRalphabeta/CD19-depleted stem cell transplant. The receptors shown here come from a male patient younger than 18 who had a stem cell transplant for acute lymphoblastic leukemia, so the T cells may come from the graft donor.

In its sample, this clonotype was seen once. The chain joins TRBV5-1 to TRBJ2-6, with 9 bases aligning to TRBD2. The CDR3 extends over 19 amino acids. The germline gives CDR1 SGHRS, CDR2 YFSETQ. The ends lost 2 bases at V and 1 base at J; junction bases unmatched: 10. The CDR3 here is CASSFLTGLASSGANVLTF. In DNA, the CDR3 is TGCGCCAGCAGCTTCCTAACGGGACTAGCTTCTTCTGGGGCCAACGTCCTGACTTTC.

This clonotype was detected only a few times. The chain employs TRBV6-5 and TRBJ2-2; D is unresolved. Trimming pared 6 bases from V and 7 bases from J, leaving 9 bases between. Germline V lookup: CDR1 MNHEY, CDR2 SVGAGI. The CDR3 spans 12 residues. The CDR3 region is CASRPLNGELFF. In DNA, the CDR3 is TGTGCCAGCAGGCCACTTAACGGGGAGCTGTTTTTT.

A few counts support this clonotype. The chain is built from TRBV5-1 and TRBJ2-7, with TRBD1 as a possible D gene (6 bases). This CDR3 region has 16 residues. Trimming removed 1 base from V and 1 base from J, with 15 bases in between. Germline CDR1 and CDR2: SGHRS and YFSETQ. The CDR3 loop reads CASSLQGHIVSYEQYF. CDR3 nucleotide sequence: TGCGCCAGCAGCTTGCAGGGACACATCGTATCCTACGAGCAGTACTTC.

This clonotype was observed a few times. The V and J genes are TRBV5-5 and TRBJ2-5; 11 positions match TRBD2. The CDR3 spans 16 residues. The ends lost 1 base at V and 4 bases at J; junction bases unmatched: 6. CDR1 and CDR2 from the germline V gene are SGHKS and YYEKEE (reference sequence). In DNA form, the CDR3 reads TGTGCCAGCAGCTTGATGGTAGCGGGAGGGCCAGAGACCCAGTACTTC. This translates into CASSLMVAGGPETQYF. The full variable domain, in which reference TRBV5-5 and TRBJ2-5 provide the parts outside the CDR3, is DAGVTQSPTHLIKTRGQQVTLRCSPISGHKSVSWYQQVLGQGPQFIFQYYEKEERGRGNFPDRFSARQFPNYSSELNVNALLLGDSALYLCASSLMVAGGPETQYFGPGTRLLVL.

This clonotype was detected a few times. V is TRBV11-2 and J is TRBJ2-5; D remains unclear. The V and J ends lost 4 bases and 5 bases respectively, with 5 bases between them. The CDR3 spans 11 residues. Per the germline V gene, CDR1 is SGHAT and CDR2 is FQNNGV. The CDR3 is CASSWVETQYF. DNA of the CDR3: TGTGCCAGCAGCTGGGTGGAGACCCAGTACTTC.

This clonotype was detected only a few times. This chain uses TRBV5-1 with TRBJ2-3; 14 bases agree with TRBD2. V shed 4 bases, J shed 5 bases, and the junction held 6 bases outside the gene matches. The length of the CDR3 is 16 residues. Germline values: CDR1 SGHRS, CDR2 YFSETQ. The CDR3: CASSQPGLAGEDTQYF. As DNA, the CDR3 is TGCGCCAGCAGCCAACCGGGACTAGCGGGAGAAGATACGCAGTATTTT.

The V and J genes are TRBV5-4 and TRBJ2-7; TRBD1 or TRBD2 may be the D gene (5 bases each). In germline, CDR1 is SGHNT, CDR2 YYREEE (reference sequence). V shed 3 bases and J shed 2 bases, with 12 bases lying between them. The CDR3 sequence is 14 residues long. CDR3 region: CASSWGPVTYEQYF. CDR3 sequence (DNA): TGTGCCAGCAGCTGGGGACCGGTAACCTACGAGCAGTACTTC.

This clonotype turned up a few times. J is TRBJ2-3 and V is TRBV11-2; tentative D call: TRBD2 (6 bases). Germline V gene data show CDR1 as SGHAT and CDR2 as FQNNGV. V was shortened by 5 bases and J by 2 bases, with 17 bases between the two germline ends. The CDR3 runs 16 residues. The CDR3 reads CASSTPGTGYTDTQYF. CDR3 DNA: TGTGCCAGCAGCACCCCCGGGACTGGATACACAGATACGCAGTATTTT.

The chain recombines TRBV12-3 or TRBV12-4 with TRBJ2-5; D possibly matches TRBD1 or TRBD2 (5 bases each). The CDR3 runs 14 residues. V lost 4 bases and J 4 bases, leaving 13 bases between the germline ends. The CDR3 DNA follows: TGTGCCAGCAGTTCTCGGGGCGCAGGAGAGACCCAGTACTTC. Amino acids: CASSSRGAGETQYF.

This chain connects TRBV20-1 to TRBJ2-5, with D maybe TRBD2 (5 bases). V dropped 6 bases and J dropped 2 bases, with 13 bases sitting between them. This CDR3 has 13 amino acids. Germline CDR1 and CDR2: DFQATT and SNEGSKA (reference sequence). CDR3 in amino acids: CSARDGVQETQYF. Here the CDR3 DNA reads TGCAGTGCCCGAGACGGGGTACAAGAGACCCAGTACTTC.

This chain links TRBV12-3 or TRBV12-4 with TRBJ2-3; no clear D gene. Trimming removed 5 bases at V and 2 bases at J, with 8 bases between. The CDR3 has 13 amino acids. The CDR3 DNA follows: TGTGCCAGCAGTCGCCCACCCACAGATACGCAGTATTTT. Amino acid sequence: CASSRPPTDTQYF.

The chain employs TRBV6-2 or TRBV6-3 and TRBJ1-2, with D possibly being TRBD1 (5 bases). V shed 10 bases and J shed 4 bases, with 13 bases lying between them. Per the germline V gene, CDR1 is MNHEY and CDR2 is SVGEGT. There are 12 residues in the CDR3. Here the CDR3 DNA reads TGTGCCACTATGGACACCGGCTATGGCTACACCTTC. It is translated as CATMDTGYGYTF.

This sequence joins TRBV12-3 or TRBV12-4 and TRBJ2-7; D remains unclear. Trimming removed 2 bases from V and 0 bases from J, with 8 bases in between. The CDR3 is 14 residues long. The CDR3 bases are TGTGCCAGCAGTTTAAGGCCGTACTCCTACGAGCAGTACTTC. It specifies CASSLRPYSYEQYF.

The CDR3 region is CASSVEGAGGPQDTQYF. In nucleotides, the CDR3 is TGTGCCAGCAGCGTAGAAGGAGCGGGAGGGCCCCAGGATACGCAGTATTTT. The chain combines TRBV9 with TRBJ2-3, with 10 bases that match TRBD2. Germline V lookup: CDR1 SGDLS, CDR2 YYNGEE. CDR3 length equals 17 residues. Trimming cost V 0 bases and J 6 bases; bases outside gene matches: 10. Together with reference TRBV9 and TRBJ2-3, the CDR3 gives the full variable domain: DSGVTQTPKHLITATGQRVTLRCSPRSGDLSVYWYQQSLDQGLQFLIQYYNGEERAKGNILERFSAQQFPDLHSELNLSSLELGDSALYFCASSVEGAGGPQDTQYFGPGTRLTVL.

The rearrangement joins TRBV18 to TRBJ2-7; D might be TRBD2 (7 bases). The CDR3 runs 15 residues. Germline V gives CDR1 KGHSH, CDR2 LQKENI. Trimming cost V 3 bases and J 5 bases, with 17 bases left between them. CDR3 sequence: CASSPRETGFDEQYF. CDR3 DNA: TGTGCCAGCTCACCGCGGGAGACAGGCTTCGACGAGCAGTACTTC.